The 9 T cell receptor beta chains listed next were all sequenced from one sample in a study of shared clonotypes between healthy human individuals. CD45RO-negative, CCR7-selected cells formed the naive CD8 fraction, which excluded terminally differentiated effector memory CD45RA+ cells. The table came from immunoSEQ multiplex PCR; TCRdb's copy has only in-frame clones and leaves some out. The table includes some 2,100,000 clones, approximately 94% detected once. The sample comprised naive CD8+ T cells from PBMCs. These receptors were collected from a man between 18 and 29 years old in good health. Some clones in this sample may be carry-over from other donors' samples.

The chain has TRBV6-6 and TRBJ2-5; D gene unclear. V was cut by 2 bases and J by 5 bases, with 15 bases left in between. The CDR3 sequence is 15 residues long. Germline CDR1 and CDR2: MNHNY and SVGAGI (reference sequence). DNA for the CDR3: TGTGCCAGCAGTTACACGGGTTTGTTCGGTGAGACCCAGTACTTC. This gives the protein CASSYTGLFGETQYF.

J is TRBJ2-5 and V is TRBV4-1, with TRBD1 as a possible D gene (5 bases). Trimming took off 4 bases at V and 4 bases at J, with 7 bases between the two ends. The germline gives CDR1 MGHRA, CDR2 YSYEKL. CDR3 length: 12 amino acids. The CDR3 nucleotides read TGCGCCAGCAGCCCAGGGTTAGAGACCCAGTACTTC. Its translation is CASSPGLETQYF.

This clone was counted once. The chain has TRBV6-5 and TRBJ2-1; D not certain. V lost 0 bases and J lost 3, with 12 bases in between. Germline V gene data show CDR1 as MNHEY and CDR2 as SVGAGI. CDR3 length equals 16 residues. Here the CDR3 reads CASSYSMGAVYNEQFF. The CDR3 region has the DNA TGTGCCAGCAGTTACTCGATGGGCGCAGTCTACAATGAGCAGTTCTTC.

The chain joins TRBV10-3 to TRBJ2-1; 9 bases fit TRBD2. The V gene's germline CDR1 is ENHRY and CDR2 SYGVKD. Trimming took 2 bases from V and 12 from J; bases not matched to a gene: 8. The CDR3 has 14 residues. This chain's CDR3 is CAISEVAGEGAQFF. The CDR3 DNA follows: TGTGCCATCAGTGAGGTAGCGGGAGAGGGCGCGCAGTTCTTC.

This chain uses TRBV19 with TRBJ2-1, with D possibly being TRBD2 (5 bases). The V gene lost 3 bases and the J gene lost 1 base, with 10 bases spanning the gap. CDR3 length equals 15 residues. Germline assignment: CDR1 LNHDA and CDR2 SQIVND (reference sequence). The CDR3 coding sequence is TGTGCCAGTAGTATCGGGGTAGCTTCCTACAATGAGCAGTTCTTC. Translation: CASSIGVASYNEQFF.

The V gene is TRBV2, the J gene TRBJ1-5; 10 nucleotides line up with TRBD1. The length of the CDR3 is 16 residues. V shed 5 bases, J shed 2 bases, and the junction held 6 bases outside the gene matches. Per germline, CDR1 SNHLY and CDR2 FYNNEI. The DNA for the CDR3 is TGTGCCAGCAGTTTCTCCGGGACAGGGGGCAATCAGCCCCAGCATTTT. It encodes CASSFSGTGGNQPQHF.

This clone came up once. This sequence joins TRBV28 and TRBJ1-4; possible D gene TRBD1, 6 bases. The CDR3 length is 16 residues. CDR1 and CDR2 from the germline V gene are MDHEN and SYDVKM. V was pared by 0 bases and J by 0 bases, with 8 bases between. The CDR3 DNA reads TGTGCCAGCAGTTTATGGGACAGCGCAACTAATGAAAAACTGTTTTTT. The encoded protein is CASSLWDSATNEKLFF.

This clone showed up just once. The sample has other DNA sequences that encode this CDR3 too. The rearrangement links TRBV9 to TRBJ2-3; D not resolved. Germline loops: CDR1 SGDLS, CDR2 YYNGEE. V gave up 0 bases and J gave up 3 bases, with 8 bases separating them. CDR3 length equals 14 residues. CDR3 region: CASSVDDSTDTQYF. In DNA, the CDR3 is TGTGCCAGCAGCGTAGATGACTCTACAGATACGCAGTATTTT.

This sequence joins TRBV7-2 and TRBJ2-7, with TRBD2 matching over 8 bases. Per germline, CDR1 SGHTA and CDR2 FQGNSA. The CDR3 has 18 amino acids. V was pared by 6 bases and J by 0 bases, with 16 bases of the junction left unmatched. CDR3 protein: CASSFESWREAISYEQYF. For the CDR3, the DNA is TGTGCCAGCAGTTTTGAAAGTTGGCGGGAGGCAATCTCCTACGAGCAGTACTTC.